This passage covers 24 T cell receptor beta chains from one sample sequenced in a study of blood T cell repertoires in COVID-19. The assay was immunoSEQ multiplex PCR, and TCRdb's table has in-frame clones only and misses some. The sample has around 70,000 clones, roughly nine tenths seen once. Sequenced input: peripheral blood. All receptors come from a man aged 50 to 60 with acute or convalescent COVID-19.

The chain couples TRBV18 to TRBJ2-7; no reliable D call. Germline values: CDR1 KGHSH, CDR2 LQKENI. This CDR3 has 12 amino acids. Trimming removed 0 bases from V and 6 bases from J, with 6 bases in between. The CDR3 loop is CASSPPSREQYF. CDR3 DNA: TGTGCCAGCTCACCACCGTCCCGCGAGCAGTACTTC.

J is TRBJ1-3 and V is TRBV5-1, with TRBD1 identical over 8 bases. Germline values: CDR1 SGHRS, CDR2 YFSETQ. V lost 2 bases to trimming and J lost 2 bases; unmatched junction nucleotides: 15. The CDR3 is made up of 19 amino acids. The DNA for the CDR3 is TGCGCCAGCAGCTTCTTACCTAATCAACAGGGGGGCACTGGAAACACCATATATTTT. Protein sequence: CASSFLPNQQGGTGNTIYF.

DNA of the CDR3: TGTGCCAGCAGCCAAGATTACAGAACTAGCACAGATACGCAGTATTTT. It codes for CASSQDYRTSTDTQYF. The genes are TRBV14 and TRBJ2-3, with no clear D. The CDR3 contains 16 residues. Trimming took 0 bases from V and 0 from J, leaving 10 bases between them. Germline V gene lookup returns CDR1 SGHDN and CDR2 FVKESK.

The gene calls are TRBV19 and TRBJ1-3; weak D call: TRBD1 (6 bases). V lost 6 bases to trimming and J lost 0 bases, with 15 bases between them. This CDR3 spans 16 amino acids. Germline V gives CDR1 LNHDA, CDR2 SQIVND (reference sequence). DNA of the CDR3: TGTGCCAGTAGCCCGGGGGGGCCATTCTCTGGAAACACCATATATTTT. This gives the protein CASSPGGPFSGNTIYF.

This sequence joins TRBV6-5 and TRBJ1-2, with 9 bases lining up with TRBD1. The CDR3 covers 12 residues. The trim removed 10 bases at V and 8 bases at J, leaving 8 bases unmatched. Germline V gives CDR1 MNHEY, CDR2 SVGAGI. The CDR3 region has the DNA TGTGCCACCCTAGGGACAGGGTACGGCTACACCTTC. This encodes CATLGTGYGYTF.

This clone was observed a few times. The chain is built from TRBV5-1 and TRBJ2-1; 15 nucleotides align to TRBD2. Germline V gene lookup returns CDR1 SGHRS and CDR2 YFSETQ. Germline trimming cut 4 bases from V and 7 bases from J; bases unmatched to any gene: 9. CDR3 length: 17 residues. CDR3 residues: CASSPGLAGGRGNEQFF. The CDR3 DNA sequence: TGCGCCAGCAGCCCGGGACTAGCGGGAGGACGGGGGAATGAGCAGTTCTTC.

The J gene is TRBJ2-2, the V gene TRBV5-5, with 11 bases matching TRBD1. Looked up from germline, CDR1 is SGHKS and CDR2 is YYEKEE (reference sequence). The CDR3 covers 18 residues. V dropped 4 bases and J dropped 8; count of bases not matched to a gene: 16. This chain's CDR3 is CASSPPASGTGGSGELFF. The CDR3 DNA reads TGTGCCAGCAGCCCCCCGGCATCGGGGACAGGGGGGTCGGGGGAGCTGTTTTTT.

The chain carries TRBV6-2 or TRBV6-3 and TRBJ1-1, with 7 bases that match TRBD1. V was clipped by 2 bases and J by 10 bases; unmatched bases: 16. This CDR3 has 16 residues. CDR1 and CDR2 from the germline V gene are MNHEY and SVGEGT. Written as DNA, the CDR3 is TGTGCCAGCAGTTACGAGGGCAGGGGGATCGAATGGGGAGCTTTCTTT. Encoded protein: CASSYEGRGIEWGAFF.

This CDR3 is CASSWSNSVREQYF. In nucleotides, the CDR3 is TGCGCCAGCAGTTGGTCGAACTCCGTCCGCGAGCAGTACTTC. The chain combines TRBV10-2 with TRBJ2-7; D unresolved. The CDR3 totals 14 residues. V was pared by 5 bases and J by 6 bases, with 17 bases between. Germline V lookup: CDR1 WSHSY, CDR2 SAAADI.

This clone was seen once. The chain links TRBV19 to TRBJ1-6; D not resolved. In germline, CDR1 is LNHDA, CDR2 SQIVND (reference sequence). V lost 6 bases and J lost 9, with 15 bases in between. The CDR3 covers 14 residues. The CDR3 sequence is CASSPDSTGSPLHF. CDR3 in DNA: TGTGCCAGTAGCCCCGACTCGACGGGTTCACCCCTCCACTTT.

The genes are TRBV7-3 and TRBJ2-7; weak D call: TRBD2 (5 bases). This CDR3 is built from 14 residues. Trimming removed 2 bases at V and 2 bases at J, with 10 bases between. Germline assignment: CDR1 SGHTA and CDR2 FQGTGA. CDR3 DNA sequence: TGTGCCAGCAGCTTAGACCCGGGAACCTACGAGCAGTACTTC. Encoded protein: CASSLDPGTYEQYF.

The chain carries TRBV4-1 and TRBJ2-3, with 7 bases aligning to TRBD2. CDR1 MGHRA and CDR2 YSYEKL come from the germline V gene. CDR3 size: 16 residues. Trimming cost V 0 bases and J 5 bases; bases outside gene matches: 8. CDR3 sequence: CASSQEGGQGGDTQYF. DNA for the CDR3: TGCGCCAGCAGCCAAGAGGGAGGGCAGGGTGGAGATACGCAGTATTTT.

The rearrangement uses TRBV6-1 and TRBJ1-3, with D tentatively TRBD1 (6 bases). Trimming left V 6 bases short and J 0 bases short, with 12 bases between. The germline V gene encodes CDR1 MNHNS and CDR2 SASEGT. CDR3 length equals 15 residues. In DNA form, the CDR3 reads TGTGCCAGCAGCCGCGACAGGAACTCTGGAAACACCATATATTTT. The encoded protein is CASSRDRNSGNTIYF.

J is TRBJ1-6 and V is TRBV4-2; TRBD1 aligns across 8 bases. The junction had 3 bases not matched to a gene; V was cut back by 2 bases and J by 6 bases. Germline values: CDR1 LGHNA, CDR2 YNFKEQ. The CDR3 contains 15 residues. The CDR3 loop reads CASSQSDRANSPLHF. The CDR3 DNA is TGTGCCAGCAGCCAATCGGACAGGGCTAATTCACCCCTCCACTTT.

The rearrangement joins TRBV7-3 to TRBJ1-2; D may be TRBD1 (6 bases). CDR1 and CDR2 (germline): SGHTA, FQGTGA. V lost 8 bases, J lost 4 bases, and 17 bases lay in between. The CDR3 has 14 residues. CDR3 loop: CASAEGGAGYGYTF. In nucleotides, the CDR3 is TGTGCCAGCGCCGAGGGGGGGGCTGGCTATGGCTACACCTTC.

This chain links TRBV6-5 with TRBJ2-2, with D maybe TRBD2 (6 bases). This CDR3 comprises 13 residues. V shed 8 bases and J shed 6 bases, with 13 bases lying between them. The germline gives CDR1 MNHEY, CDR2 SVGAGI. In DNA form, the CDR3 reads TGTGCCAGCGGAGGAGGGCCCCCCGGGGAGCTGTTTTTT. It specifies CASGGGPPGELFF.

This chain links TRBV6-5 with TRBJ2-5; TRBD1 matches at 12 bases. This CDR3 region has 15 residues. V was pared by 2 bases and J by 5 bases, with 3 bases of the junction left unmatched. Looked up from germline, CDR1 is MNHEY and CDR2 is SVGAGI. In DNA, the CDR3 is TGTGCCAGCAGTTACGGGACAGGGGGCGTTGAGACCCAGTACTTC. Its translation is CASSYGTGGVETQYF.

The chain joins TRBV5-4 to TRBJ2-5; D possibly corresponds to TRBD1 (6 bases). CDR3 size: 14 residues. Trimming took 3 bases from V and 1 from J, leaving 10 bases between them. CDR1 is SGHNT and CDR2 is YYREEE in the germline V gene (reference sequence). CDR3 in DNA: TGTGCCAGCAGCTCAGACAGGTCCCAAGAGACCCAGTACTTC. Residues: CASSSDRSQETQYF.

The genes are TRBV7-6 and TRBJ1-2, with D possibly TRBD1 on 6 matching bases. Germline CDR1 and CDR2: SGHVS and FNYEAQ. Between the trimmed V and J ends, which lost 1 base and 5 bases, there was a span of 14 bases. The CDR3 contains 15 residues. This CDR3 is CASSLDVDRLYGYTF. The CDR3 DNA reads as TGTGCCAGCAGCTTAGACGTCGACAGGCTTTATGGCTACACCTTC.

The gene calls are TRBV2 and TRBJ2-1, with 13 bases matching TRBD2. Per the germline V gene, CDR1 is SNHLY and CDR2 is FYNNEI. This CDR3 has 15 residues. V lost 5 bases and J lost 6; bases outside the gene matches: 4. DNA of the CDR3: TGTGCCAGCAGTACTAGCGGGAGGGCCCTCAATGAGCAGTTCTTC. This gives the protein CASSTSGRALNEQFF.

Comment on this clone: Other DNA sequences in the sample encode the same CDR3. This sequence joins TRBV27 and TRBJ2-2; D is unresolved. Trimming removed 3 bases at V and 5 bases at J, with 7 bases between. The germline V gene has CDR1 MNHEY and CDR2 SMNVEV (reference sequence). This CDR3 region has 13 residues. This CDR3 reads CASSFGGTGELFF. The DNA for the CDR3 is TGTGCCAGCAGTTTTGGCGGAACCGGGGAGCTGTTTTTT.

The chain links TRBV6-2 or TRBV6-3 to TRBJ2-7, with 13 nucleotides matching TRBD2. CDR3 length: 16 amino acids. The germline V gene encodes CDR1 MNHEY and CDR2 SVGEGT. Germline trimming cut 0 bases from V and 4 bases from J; bases unmatched to any gene: 3. The CDR3, as DNA: TGTGCCAGCAGTTACTCGAGGACTAGCGGGGGTTACGAGCAGTACGTC. Residues: CASSYSRTSGGYEQYV.

The V call is TRBV11-3, the J call TRBJ2-3; 12 bases map to TRBD2. Trimming removed 8 bases from V and 2 bases from J; junction bases left unmatched: 14. The CDR3 has 18 residues. The germline gives CDR1 SGHNT, CDR2 YENEEA. CDR3: CASSLYPTSGGITDTQYF. The CDR3 bases are TGTGCCAGCTCCTTATACCCCACTAGCGGGGGGATCACAGATACGCAGTATTTT.

CDR3 nucleotide sequence: TGTGCCAGCAGCCAAACTCAGGGCTACTATGGCTACACCTTC. As protein: CASSQTQGYYGYTF. The rearrangement uses TRBV4-2 and TRBJ1-2, with D possibly matching TRBD1 (5 bases). CDR3 length: 14 residues. Germline assignment: CDR1 LGHNA and CDR2 YNFKEQ. The V end was cut by 2 bases, the J end by 3 bases, with 10 bases between.